A single count supports the clone carrying this T cell receptor (beta chain). What it recognizes is unknown. This sample is part of a study of cytomegalovirus exposure and HLA in healthy donors. Whole-study results and caveats: In a later analysis, HLA-associated beta chains showed higher expansion and lower generation probabilities than comparable chains.

The CDR3 runs 15 residues. Trimming pared 4 bases from V and 7 bases from J, leaving 18 bases between. Germline V CDR1 and CDR2: SGDLS, YYNGEE. The study ran its PCR with 60 Vbeta and 13 Jbeta primers. Produced via immunoSEQ multiplex PCR; TCRdb's table is partial and in-frame only. Of around 200,000 clones listed, 60% to 80% are singletons. Input material: PBMCs. The chain uses TRBV9 and TRBJ2-4; D perhaps matches TRBD2 (5 bases). This clonotype originated in a man aged 40-49 years in good health and CMV-seronegative. CDR3 loop: CASSPTGVGVNIQYF. CDR3 in DNA: TGTGCCAGCAGCCCCACCGGGGTAGGAGTGAACATTCAGTACTTC.